This T cell receptor beta chain was identified in a study of cytomegalovirus exposure and HLA in healthy donors listed by TCRdb under 2017. In terms of the full investigation: An earlier analysis of about 560 of the donors reported 250 to 300 Gb of sequence data and around 120 million unique TCR beta sequences obtained from about 179 million T cells. An early release covering roughly 580 HLA-typed donors comprised approximately 300 gigabases of sequencing data and around 86 million unique TCR sequences. Of the 300 to 450 genotyped donors, roughly 76% were placed in the genetic ancestry cluster associated with self-reported Caucasian donors. The study was designed to test whether signatures of past pathogen exposure could be identified by cataloging public T cell receptors. The T cell repertoires of under 750 subjects were profiled by immunosequencing and related to cytomegalovirus serostatus. In addition to the first cohort of roughly 670 subjects, a separate validation cohort of 100 to 150 different subjects was used. To predict cytomegalovirus infection status, the study brought together high-throughput TCR immunosequencing, statistical association of individual TCRs with disease status, and machine learning. A later analysis re-analyzed previously published TCR beta repertoires from 550 to 700 donors and added high-resolution HLA genotyping to study TCR occurrence patterns. Rather than drawing on any new phenotypic data, the later analysis identified candidate immune exposures from TCR beta sequences and the way those sequences occurred across donors. An earlier analysis of 587 of the donors applied high-throughput TCR beta sequencing to assess whether each TCR beta V gene segment acted as functional or pseudogenic. Alongside the repertoire data, information on donor age, sex, ethnicity and CMV serostatus was compiled. A later genetic analysis took genome-wide SNP genotypes for 398 of the 666 donors and used that subset as a discovery cohort. Every repertoire in the discovery cohort had been generated on one and the same sequencing platform. HLA typing covered class I and class II loci at four-digit resolution. Typing coverage differed by locus: A, B, C, DRB1 and DQB1 were typed in about 620-640 donors, DQA1 in 522, DPA1 in approximately 610, and DPB1 in 400 to 480. Because of strong linkage in the cohort, a handful of DR-DQ haplotypes were treated as single units for association and clustering. On average, 235,054 unique TCR beta nucleotide sequences were sequenced per donor among 398 genotyped donors of the cohort, with roughly 19% of those sequences being non-productive. General study outcomes and caveats: When HLA alleles, especially DR and DQ, strongly co-occurred, TCR associations were difficult to assign to individual alleles. A later analysis found that TCR association rates varied across HLA loci, with DRB1 alleles showing the most associated TCRs and HLA-C alleles the fewest. Because HLA typing was unavailable for some donors at each locus, only the typed subset was used in association tests. In a later genetic analysis, a missense DCLRE1C variant was associated with V-gene and J-gene trimming of TCR beta chains, and the association was replicated in an independent cohort. It was suggested by the authors that the approach could potentially be generalized to other disease states and immunological phenotypes. A later analysis associated roughly 17,000 TCR beta sequences with specific HLA alleles at a false discovery rate of 0.05. The sequencing pipeline was judged likely to have produced a cluster of highly shared sequence variants as a technical artifact. Linkage disequilibrium might explain the correlated functional status among segregating V segments, but an unknown experimental factor could not be ruled out. The classifier was reported to diagnose cytomegalovirus status with high specificity and sensitivity in both the original cohort and the validation cohort. A later genetic analysis reported fewer N-insertions in productive TCRs among donors in an Asian-associated ancestry cluster than the roughly 690-donor mean. The earlier analysis of some 540 of the donors excluded roughly 17 rarely observed V segments, including chromosome 9 orphons, because counts were too low. According to a later analysis, parvovirus B19, influenza, CMV and Epstein-Barr virus appeared linked to several top co-occurrence clusters. A further reported finding was that TCR beta sequences accurately predicted the HLA-A and HLA-B alleles for most subjects in the first cohort. Three of the identified cytomegalovirus-associated TCR beta chains were confirmed in vitro to be specific for cytomegalovirus antigens. Because the 87-base-pair reads could not distinguish some IMGT-functional V segments, including TRBV6-2 and TRBV6-3, those segments were excluded. Most TCR sequences were observed very rarely across donors, whereas some public TCRs were present in many individuals. A later analysis found that most CMV-associated TCR beta chains appeared HLA-restricted, with HLA associations seemingly driven largely by CMV exposure. Compared with equally common non-associated chains, HLA-associated TCR beta chains in a later analysis were more clonally expanded and had lower generation probabilities. The cohort was sequenced for TCR beta chains only, and without alpha or paired-chain data the features that could be detected were limited. In an earlier analysis of some 500 of the donors, most TCR beta V segments appeared in productive rearrangements about 90% or about 30% of the time, broadly matching IMGT annotations. The only immune exposure information available for the cohort was CMV serostatus. The study gave a list of roughly 150 TCR beta chains associated with cytomegalovirus. The presence/absence analyses assumed that sequencing depth was roughly uniform across donors, and that assumption may not be true.

The cohort was made up of roughly 670 healthy bone marrow donors. At the time of sampling, all cohort members were nominally healthy, though unrecorded immune exposures were likely present. The donor tested CMV seronegative, placing the donor among the 300 to 400 seronegative members of the cohort. Every donor gave a peripheral blood sample, and the peripheral blood mononuclear cells from that sample were used for TCR beta sequencing. Genomic DNA was extracted from the blood cell samples with the Qiagen DNeasy Blood Extraction Kit. The library was prepared using the immunoSEQ multiplex PCR assay. For the multiplex PCR, a mixture combining 60 forward primers for TCR Vbeta segments and 13 reverse primers for TCR Jbeta segments was used. The CDR3 region of rearranged TCR beta genes was amplified from genomic DNA with a multiplex PCR assay. The amplified TCR beta libraries were sequenced on the Illumina HiSeq System as 87-base-pair reads. The study's processing was this. A later analysis counted some 74 million unique TCR beta chains across the 640 or so repertoires, and roughly 9.9 million of these chains were shared by at least two donors. A nearest-neighbor algorithm error-corrected the raw reads and collapsed the reads into unique sequences, merging closely related sequences to remove PCR and sequencing errors. CDR3 sequences were aligned to IMGT reference sequences to assign V, D and J gene segments. For a sequence to be retained, at least a six-nucleotide match to both a V gene segment and a J gene segment was required. Rearrangements were called productive when the CDR3 lacked stop codons and stayed in frame with V and J; all others were non-productive. CDR3 was defined by IMGT convention, running from the second conserved V-encoded cysteine to the conserved J-encoded phenylalanine. Sequences without an unambiguous match to a single V gene segment were excluded from the earlier analysis of about 600 of the donors. In an earlier analysis of 450 to 750 of the donors, a V segment was called functional when productive rearrangements were above 56.7%, and segregating when the standard deviation between donors exceeded 5%. A statistical classification framework was built to diagnose cytomegalovirus status from the catalog of TCR beta chain sequences. In a later analysis, V and J genes were assigned by comparing TCR nucleotide sequences against IMGT/GENE-DB human TR gene sequences. In a later analysis, CDR3 sequences and most-parsimonious VDJ recombination scenarios were assigned using the TCRdist pipeline. In a later analysis, each TCR beta chain was defined by its CDR3 amino acid sequence together with its V-gene family, and reads without a unique V-gene family were excluded. To address suspected cross-contamination and a sequencing artifact, a later analysis removed over 500 highly shared, low-generation-probability nucleotide sequences. In a later analysis, a clonal expansion index for each public chain was calculated from normalized within-repertoire ranks of inferred template counts. A later analysis computed generation probabilities with a VDJ recombination model fitted to out-of-frame rearrangements, and checked the results against IGoR. A later analysis scored TCR-TCR, TCR-HLA and TCR-CMV co-occurrence with hypergeometric tests, applying a repertoire-size bias correction to TCR pairs. In a later analysis, false discovery rates were estimated by permuting HLA or CMV assignments 20 times. In a later analysis, co-occurring TCRs were grouped with DBSCAN, and TCRdist sequence similarity was added when clustering was performed within HLA-allele-positive subsets. Repertoires with fewer than 30,000 or more than 120,000 public chains were left out of co-occurrence clustering, as were a handful of repertoires with anomalous nucleotide sharing. The clones in this table, taken by TCRdb from immuneACCESS, are in-frame only. Not every clone is retained; where verified, under half of the shortfall comes from an unresolved V gene, and the cause of the rest is unknown. Clone size and the V and J calls come from that table; the DNA yielded D and trimming. The sample table holds about 140,000 clones, of which around 77% were seen once. Of the sample, 2% to 2.5% is held by the ten largest clones.

The CDR3 spans 15 residues, from the cysteine through the phenylalanine. Just the 45-base CDR3 DNA is kept, in frame starting at base 1. The trim is 5 bases for V and 0 bases for J, with a gap of 11 bases between the germline ends. The germline V gene (reference sequence) specifies LNHDA as CDR1 and SQIVND as CDR2. A remark on this clone: Which antigen it targets is not known. No quality values exist for individual bases; no much larger clone is one base distant.

What was sequenced was PBMCs. This sequence uses TRBV19 and TRBJ2-1, and TRBD2 may be the D gene, going by 6 matching bases. This clonotype originated in a young man in good health and CMV-seronegative. CDR3 reads: CASSPGGSSYNEQFF. The nucleotides read TGTGCCAGTAGTCCCGGGGGTAGCTCCTACAATGAGCAGTTCTTC.